The 29 T cell receptor beta chains below were found in one sample sequenced in a study of tumor-infiltrating lymphocytes in oesophageal squamous cell carcinoma. TCRdb re-called the PCR reads through MiXCR, storing one row per CDR3 protein. The table has approximately 15,000 distinct CDR3 sequences, almost 50% seen once. The sample was blood. The receptors originated from a male donor with esophageal squamous cell carcinoma.

The V call is TRBV5-6, the J call TRBJ1-5; D ambiguous. This CDR3 has 14 amino acids. CDR1 and CDR2 (germline): SGHDT, YYEEEE. V was shortened by 3 bases and J by 9 bases, with 16 bases between the two germline ends. CDR3 nucleotides: TGTGCCAGCAGCTCATGGGTTATCGGTCGGCCCCAGCATTTT. It translates to CASSSWVIGRPQHF.

By share, this clonotype ranks as medium-sized. This chain uses TRBV28 with TRBJ2-7, with TRBD2 matching 13 bases. CDR1 is MDHEN, CDR2 SYDVKM, per germline. The CDR3 is 15 residues long. V lost 5 bases and J lost 3; bases outside the gene matches: 4. Here the CDR3 reads CASSRTSGSFYEQYF. The DNA of the CDR3 is TGTGCCAGCAGTCGGACTAGCGGGAGTTTCTACGAGCAGTACTTC.

By sample share, this clonotype is medium-sized. The chain couples TRBV12-3 or TRBV12-4 to TRBJ2-2; D perhaps matches TRBD1 (6 bases). V lost 10 bases, J lost 1 base, and 16 bases lay in between. CDR3 length: 15 residues. This CDR3 is CATSVRGQNTGELFF. DNA for the CDR3: TGTGCCACCTCTGTTCGGGGACAGAACACCGGGGAGCTGTTTTTT.

This chain links TRBV12-3 or TRBV12-4 with TRBJ2-1, with D perhaps TRBD1 (5 bases). The DNA end is more similar to TRBJ1-2, so the J call may be wrong. The CDR3 length is 15 residues. CDR3 DNA: TGTGCCAGCACTCTTGGGGCCCTTTCCCGCCGGGGCTACACCTTC. This codes for CASTLGALSRRGYTF.

J is TRBJ2-6 and V is TRBV7-8; TRBD1 is a possible D gene (5 bases). Germline-derived CDR1 and CDR2 are SGHVS and FQNEAQ. The germline V and J ends were trimmed by 11 bases and 2 bases, with 13 bases remaining between them. The CDR3 spans 14 residues. In nucleotides, the CDR3 is TGTGCCGCCCAAGAAGGGGCTGGGGCCAACGTCCTGACTTTC. Its translation is CAAQEGAGANVLTF. Filled out from reference TRBV7-8 and TRBJ2-6, the complete variable domain reads GAGVSQSPRYKVAKRGQDVALRCDPISGHVSLFWYQQALGQGPEFLTYFQNEAQLDKSGLPSDRFFAERPEGSVSTLKIQRTQQEDSAVYLCAAQEGAGANVLTFGAGSRLTVL.

This clonotype was observed once. The V call is TRBV5-1, the J call TRBJ2-1; 10 bases fit TRBD2. The CDR3 has 16 residues. From germline, CDR1 is SGHRS and CDR2 YFSETQ. V was clipped by 1 base and J by 3 bases; unmatched bases: 4. As DNA, the CDR3 is TGCGCCAGCAGCTTGATTAGCGGGAGGAACTACAATGAGCAGTTCTTC. Translating gives CASSLISGRNYNEQFF.

In its sample, this clonotype was seen a few times. This chain connects TRBV30 to TRBJ2-3; a possible D gene is TRBD2 (6 bases). V was clipped by 6 bases and J by 4 bases, with 20 bases between them. The V gene's germline CDR1 is GTSNPN and CDR2 SVGIG (reference sequence). The CDR3 is made up of 15 amino acids. The CDR3 is CACAKGLANADTQYF. CDR3 DNA sequence: TGTGCCTGTGCTAAGGGGCTAGCGAACGCAGATACGCAGTATTTT.

The chain carries TRBV7-8 and TRBJ2-7; maybe TRBD1 (6 bases). Matching the DNA end better, TRBJ1-2 makes the J call doubtful. This CDR3 has 15 amino acids. Per the germline V gene, CDR1 is SGHVS and CDR2 is FQNEAQ. CDR3 DNA: TGTGCCAGCAGCTTAAGCACAGGGAGGAGTATTGGCTACACCTTC. Protein product: CASSLSTGRSIGYTF.

This clonotype appeared a few times. CDR3 sequence reads: CASSSRLAGAYNEQFF. The CDR3 region has the DNA TGTGCCAGCAGCTCCAGACTAGCGGGGGCCTACAATGAGCAGTTCTTC. The chain uses TRBV7-2 and TRBJ2-1, with TRBD2 identical over 12 bases. V lost 4 bases and J lost 2; bases outside the gene matches: 3. This CDR3 region has 16 residues. The germline gives CDR1 SGHTA, CDR2 FQGNSA.

This chain links TRBV7-4 with TRBJ1-1; D call uncertain. CDR1 is SGHVT, CDR2 SQSDAQ, per germline. CDR3 length: 13 residues. Between the trimmed V and J ends, which lost 4 bases and 3 bases, there was a span of 9 bases. CDR3 residues: CASSSQQYTEAFF. The CDR3 DNA follows: TGTGCCAGCAGCTCACAACAGTACACTGAAGCTTTCTTT.

The rearrangement joins TRBV7-4 to TRBJ2-7; D perhaps matches TRBD1 (6 bases). The last part of the DNA fits TRBJ2-1 better; the J call may be wrong. The germline gives CDR1 SGHVT, CDR2 SQSDAQ. This CDR3 is built from 15 residues. Here the CDR3 reads CASRPSDSSSYEQFF. The CDR3 DNA sequence: TGTGCCAGCAGGCCATCGGACAGCAGTTCCTACGAGCAGTTCTTC.

The sample holds a few counts of this clonotype. The V gene is TRBV7-2, the J gene TRBJ2-4; 11 nucleotides agree with TRBD2. The CDR3 loop spans 16 amino acids. Germline CDR1 and CDR2: SGHTA and FQGNSA. The J segment lost 7 bases and the V segment lost 4 bases, leaving 9 bases of the junction unmatched. CDR3 protein: CASSSQLAGEGNIQYF. Written as DNA, the CDR3 is TGTGCCAGCAGCTCCCAACTAGCGGGAGAAGGTAACATTCAGTACTTC.

By share of the sample, this clonotype is medium-sized. The chain employs TRBV7-9 and TRBJ2-7; D might be TRBD1 or TRBD2, each matching 5 bases. The CDR3 is 14 residues long. Germline lookup yields CDR1 SEHNR and CDR2 FQNEAQ (reference sequence). Trimming took 0 bases from V and 7 from J, leaving 13 bases between them. The DNA for the CDR3 is TGTGCCAGCAGCTTAGCTGGGGGTGACAATGAGCAGTACTTC. Translated, it gives CASSLAGGDNEQYF.

The DNA for the CDR3 is TGTGCCAGCAGTTTTGCCGACAGGGGCGGGGGGGAAAAACTGTTTTTT. Translating it yields CASSFADRGGGEKLFF. This chain links TRBV6-6 with TRBJ1-4; 8 bases map to TRBD1. The CDR3 spans 16 residues. In germline, CDR1 is MNHNY, CDR2 SVGAGI (reference sequence). Losses at the gene ends were 4 bases for V and 8 bases for J; bases not matched to a gene: 12.

This clonotype has a handful of counts. V usage is TRBV6-6 and J usage is TRBJ2-7, with TRBD2 identical over 8 bases. CDR1 MNHNY and CDR2 SVGAGI come from the germline V gene (reference sequence). The ends lost 1 base at V and 1 base at J; junction bases unmatched: 6. There are 16 residues in the CDR3. The CDR3 sequence: CASSYFVLAGSYEQYF. The CDR3 nucleotides are TGTGCCAGCAGTTACTTCGTGCTAGCGGGTTCCTACGAGCAGTACTTC.

The chain is built from TRBV7-2 and TRBJ2-3; 12 bases match TRBD2. The end of the DNA fits TRBJ2-7 better, so the J call may be wrong. Germline V gives CDR1 SGHTA, CDR2 FQGNSA. The CDR3 has 15 amino acids. The CDR3 sequence is CASSLVPSGRAGQYF. The DNA of the CDR3 is TGTGCCAGCAGCTTAGTTCCTAGCGGGAGGGCCGGGCAGTACTTC.

The chain combines TRBV27 with TRBJ2-1, with 7 bases matching TRBD2. The CDR3 length is 17 residues. Germline-derived CDR1 and CDR2 are MNHEY and SMNVEV (reference sequence). Unmatched junction bases numbered 11, after V lost 4 bases and J lost 2 bases. DNA of the CDR3: TGTGCCAGCAGTTCACTAAGCGGGAAGGGCCCCTACAATGAGCAGTTCTTC. Translation: CASSSLSGKGPYNEQFF.

The chain uses TRBV7-2 and TRBJ2-4; 15 positions agree with TRBD2. The DNA end is a closer match to TRBJ2-5, so the J assignment may be wrong. CDR1 and CDR2 from the germline V gene are SGHTA and FQGNSA. CDR3 length: 15 residues. The CDR3 sequence: CASSKGTSGRETQYF. The DNA for the CDR3 is TGTGCCAGCAGCAAAGGGACTAGCGGGAGGGAGACCCAGTACTTC.

This clonotype appeared once. The CDR3 loop reads CASSLSRQGQETQYF. CDR3 nucleotide sequence: TGTGCCAGCAGCTTATCCCGACAGGGACAAGAGACCCAGTACTTC. This chain joins TRBV7-9 and TRBJ2-1, with 7 bases aligning to TRBD1. The DNA end is a closer match to TRBJ2-5, so the J assignment may be wrong. The CDR3 has 15 residues. CDR1 and CDR2 (germline): SEHNR, FQNEAQ (reference sequence).

This chain links TRBV19 with TRBJ2-1; D might be TRBD2 (6 bases). Germline CDR1 and CDR2: LNHDA and SQIVND (reference sequence). V lost 6 bases and J 8 bases, leaving 17 bases between the germline ends. The CDR3 is 14 amino acids. The DNA of the CDR3 is TGTGCCAGTAGGCACCCGGGGGTAGTAGATGAGCAGTTCTTC. Translation gives CASRHPGVVDEQFF.

The CDR3 here is CASRLGETQYF. Here the CDR3 DNA reads TGTGCCAGCCGCTTGGGGGAGACCCAGTACTTC. This chain connects TRBV12-3 or TRBV12-4 to TRBJ1-1; D uncertain. The J call could be wrong; TRBJ2-5 is a better fit for the DNA end. The CDR3 is made up of 11 amino acids.

This clonotype was seen just once. This rearrangement joins TRBV12-3 or TRBV12-4 to TRBJ2-1, with D unclear. The J call may be in error: the DNA end matches TRBJ2-5 better. CDR3 length: 12 amino acids. DNA for the CDR3: TGTGCCAGCAGTTTGGCCCAGTCGACCCAGTACTTC. Protein product: CASSLAQSTQYF.

The chain couples TRBV7-3 to TRBJ2-1, with 9 bases lining up with TRBD2. The CDR3 runs to 15 residues. Germline loops: CDR1 SGHTA, CDR2 FQGTGA. Germline trimming cut 5 bases from V and 8 bases from J; bases unmatched to any gene: 10. The CDR3 nucleotides are TGTGCCAGCAGCCTAAGCGGGAGGTATAAGGATGAGCAGTTCTTC. It translates to CASSLSGRYKDEQFF. Full variable domain (missing parts from reference TRBV7-3 and TRBJ2-1): GAGVSQTPSNKVTEKGKYVELRCDPISGHTALYWYRQSLGQGPEFLIYFQGTGAADDSGLPNDRFFAVRPEGSVSTLKIQRTERGDSAVYLCASSLSGRYKDEQFFGPGTRLTVL.

In its sample, this clonotype was seen many times. At one boundary the junction diverges from the germline segment, which might be a read error. This chain links TRBV5-4 with TRBJ2-7; 9 bases are a match to TRBD2. CDR1 SGHNT and CDR2 YYREEE come from the germline V gene (reference sequence). CDR3 length: 16 residues. CDR3 DNA: TGCGCCAGCAGCTTGGGGGCGGGAGGGGGCTCCTACGAGCAGTACTTC. This encodes CASSLGAGGGSYEQYF.

This clonotype was detected once. The chain carries TRBV7-6 and TRBJ2-5, with 7 nucleotides matching TRBD2. The J call may not be correct, given that the DNA end is closer to TRBJ2-1. Germline V CDR1 and CDR2: SGHVS, FNYEAQ. The length of the CDR3 is 16 residues. CDR3 residues: CASSLGGRASYNEQFF. CDR3 DNA: TGTGCCAGCAGCTTAGGTGGGAGGGCCTCATACAATGAGCAGTTCTTC.

The sample holds many counts of this clonotype. The chain is built from TRBV4-3 and TRBJ2-3, with 8 bases lining up with TRBD2. This CDR3 comprises 15 residues. CDR1 and CDR2 from the germline V gene are LGHNA and YSLEER. V shed 6 bases, J shed 5 bases, and the junction held 10 bases outside the gene matches. The CDR3 reads CASSYSGTGGDTQYF. The CDR3 DNA sequence: TGCGCCAGCAGTTATAGCGGGACCGGGGGAGATACGCAGTATTTT.

Of note for this clonotype: A much larger clone lies one base from this, so it may be a read error. For the CDR3, the DNA is TGTGCCAGCAGCTTAAGCCGGGGCGACTACAATGAGCAGTACTTC. Translating it yields CASSLSRGDYNEQYF. The chain recombines TRBV11-2 with TRBJ2-5; D may correspond to TRBD1 or TRBD2 (5 bases each). Per the germline V gene, CDR1 is SGHAT and CDR2 is FQNNGV. Trimming cost V 2 bases and J 11 bases, with 21 bases left between them. This CDR3 has 15 amino acids.

The J gene is TRBJ2-5, the V gene TRBV11-2; perhaps TRBD1 as D (5 bases). CDR3 size: 15 residues. V shed 5 bases and J shed 5 bases, with 18 bases lying between them. Germline V gene lookup returns CDR1 SGHAT and CDR2 FQNNGV. CDR3 residues: CASSLGDSVQETQYF. CDR3 coding DNA: TGTGCCAGCAGCCTCGGAGACAGCGTACAGGAGACCCAGTACTTC.

This clonotype was detected ten times or more. This chain links TRBV5-1 with TRBJ2-3; D unclear. The ends were cut back, 4 bases at V and 4 bases at J, with 19 bases in the middle. CDR1 SGHRS and CDR2 YFSETQ come from the germline V gene. The CDR3 length is 16 residues. The CDR3 region is CASSEPADGQADTQYF. The CDR3 DNA sequence: TGCGCCAGCAGCGAACCCGCCGACGGCCAGGCAGATACGCAGTATTTT.